Listed below are T cell receptor beta chains from one sample, sequenced in a study of shared clonotypes between healthy human individuals. This table comes from immunoSEQ multiplex PCR, and its TCRdb copy is limited to in-frame clones, with some not included. The data show about 2.3 million clones, with more than 80% seen just once and around 0.4% held by the top ten. The specimen sequenced was naive CD4+ T cells from PBMCs. The origin of the receptors is a man younger than 35 in good health. Some clones in this sample may be carry-over from other donors' samples. Both conserved end residues are part of each CDR3. The D gene is left open where the match is weak. Some rows have no size entry. The others give once, few or many, or a class for an expanded clone.

V: TRBV5-4; J: TRBJ1-2; size: -; D: TRBD1; CDR3: CASSRTGGGYGYTF; DNA: TGTGCCAGCAGTAGGACAGGGGGGGGCTATGGCTACACCTTC
V: TRBV10-3; J: TRBJ1-2; size: -; D: -; CDR3: CAISESQGKTYGYTF; DNA: TGTGCCATCAGTGAGAGCCAGGGGAAGACCTATGGCTACACCTTC
V: TRBV28; J: TRBJ2-7; size: -; D: -; CDR3: CASSLVRGGTAQQYF; DNA: TGTGCCAGCAGTTTAGTGCGAGGGGGAACGGCCCAGCAGTACTTC
V: TRBV30; J: TRBJ1-2; size: -; D: -; CDR3: CAWRRTLYGYTF; DNA: TGTGCCTGGAGGCGGACTCTATATGGCTACACCTTC
V: TRBV11-3; J: TRBJ2-7; size: -; D: -; CDR3: CASSLEVGGEQYF; DNA: TGTGCCAGCAGCTTAGAAGTTGGTGGCGAGCAGTACTTC
V: TRBV18; J: TRBJ1-2; size: -; D: -; CDR3: CASSSTIGISNYGYTF; DNA: TGTGCCAGCTCATCCACCATAGGGATTTCTAACTATGGCTACACCTTC
V: TRBV19; J: TRBJ1-4; size: -; D: TRBD1; CDR3: CATITDRGREKLFF; DNA: TGTGCCACGATAACGGACAGGGGCAGGGAAAAACTGTTTTTT
V: TRBV2; J: TRBJ2-7; size: few; D: -; CDR3: CASSQGATSEQYF; DNA: TGTGCCAGCTCTCAGGGAGCTACGAGCGAGCAGTACTTC
V: TRBV2; J: TRBJ1-2; size: -; D: -; CDR3: CASRNYGYTF; DNA: TGTGCCAGCAGGAACTATGGCTACACCTTC
V: TRBV2; J: TRBJ2-5; size: -; D: -; CDR3: CASSGGSGETQYF; DNA: TGTGCCAGCAGTGGGGGATCGGGGGAGACCCAGTACTTC
V: TRBV6-1; J: TRBJ2-5; size: -; D: TRBD2; CDR3: CASSEAPGLARETQYF; DNA: TGTGCCAGCAGTGAAGCGCCCGGACTAGCGAGAGAGACCCAGTACTTC
V: TRBV28; J: TRBJ1-2; size: -; D: TRBD1; CDR3: CASASGTGNGYTF; DNA: TGTGCCAGCGCATCCGGGACAGGGAATGGCTACACCTTC
V: TRBV18; J: TRBJ1-1; size: -; D: -; CDR3: CASSPWSRNTEAFF; DNA: TGTGCCAGCTCACCTTGGTCCCGGAACACTGAAGCTTTCTTT
V: TRBV7-9; J: TRBJ1-5; size: once; D: -; CDR3: CASSLGDSSNQPQHF; DNA: TGTGCCAGCAGCTTAGGAGACAGTAGCAATCAGCCCCAGCATTTT
V: TRBV5-1; J: TRBJ2-1; size: -; D: -; CDR3: CASSVGSWTDSYNEQFF; DNA: TGCGCCAGCAGCGTGGGGAGCTGGACAGACTCCTACAATGAGCAGTTCTTC
V: TRBV29-1; J: TRBJ2-5; size: -; D: TRBD1; CDR3: CSGALLTGSIEAGAQYF; DNA: TGCAGCGGGGCCCTACTGACAGGGTCAATCGAGGCCGGGGCCCAGTACTTC
V: TRBV6-4; J: TRBJ2-1; size: once; D: -; CDR3: CASSDIQRPYNEQFF; DNA: TGTGCCAGCAGTGACATACAGAGACCCTACAATGAGCAGTTCTTC
V: TRBV4-2; J: TRBJ2-4; size: -; D: -; CDR3: CASSQELRKNIQYF; DNA: TGTGCCAGCAGCCAAGAACTTCGGAAAAACATTCAGTACTTC
V: TRBV6-1; J: TRBJ1-2; size: -; D: -; CDR3: CASRGFLTVTYGYTF; DNA: TGTGCCAGCAGGGGGTTCCTTACAGTTACTTATGGCTACACCTTC
V: TRBV4-3; J: TRBJ1-2; size: once; D: -; CDR3: CASSQESGTNYGYTF; DNA: TGCGCCAGCAGCCAAGAGTCAGGGACTAACTATGGCTACACCTTC
V: TRBV7-6; J: TRBJ2-2; size: -; D: TRBD1; CDR3: CASSRRLWQDRGKGTGELFF; DNA: TGTGCCAGCAGCCGTCGGTTATGGCAGGACAGGGGAAAGGGCACCGGGGAGCTGTTTTTT
V: TRBV28; J: TRBJ2-5; size: -; D: -; CDR3: CASSLAGDPPYF; DNA: TGTGCCAGCAGTTTGGCAGGGGACCCCCCGTACTTC
V: TRBV4-3; J: TRBJ1-2; size: -; D: -; CDR3: CASSQDRAPAAYGYTF; DNA: TGCGCCAGCAGCCAAGATAGGGCGCCAGCTGCCTATGGCTACACCTTC
V: TRBV6-5; J: TRBJ1-2; size: -; D: -; CDR3: CASRMTVLYGYTF; DNA: TGTGCCAGCAGGATGACAGTGCTCTATGGCTACACCTTC
V: TRBV5-1; J: TRBJ2-1; size: -; D: TRBD2; CDR3: CASSFDLAGGSSYNEQFF; DNA: TGCGCCAGCAGCTTCGACCTGGCCGGCGGGAGCTCCTACAATGAGCAGTTCTTC
V: TRBV9; J: TRBJ2-7; size: -; D: TRBD2; CDR3: CASSGGLAAYEQYF; DNA: TGTGCCAGCAGCGGAGGACTAGCAGCGTACGAGCAGTACTTC
V: TRBV4-1; J: TRBJ2-1; size: once; D: -; CDR3: CASSLTRGITYNEQFF; DNA: TGCGCCAGCAGTTTGACTAGGGGGATTACCTACAATGAGCAGTTCTTC
V: TRBV25-1; J: TRBJ1-2; size: -; D: -; CDR3: CASSELGAQYGYTF; DNA: TGTGCCAGCAGTGAATTGGGGGCGCAGTATGGCTACACCTTC
V: TRBV6-5; J: TRBJ2-7; size: -; D: -; CDR3: CASSYGPTYEQYF; DNA: TGTGCCAGCAGTTACGGACCGACCTACGAGCAGTACTTC
V: TRBV6-1; J: TRBJ1-2; size: once; D: -; CDR3: CASSFPQGYGYTF; DNA: TGTGCCAGCAGCTTCCCACAGGGCTATGGCTACACCTTC
V: TRBV30; J: TRBJ2-4; size: -; D: -; CDR3: CAWESENIQYF; DNA: TGTGCCTGGGAAAGTGAAAACATTCAGTACTTC
V: TRBV2; J: TRBJ2-7; size: once; D: TRBD2; CDR3: CASRLGTIPPEQYF; DNA: TGTGCCAGCAGGCTGGGGACTATCCCTCCCGAGCAGTACTTC
V: TRBV7-8; J: TRBJ2-5; size: -; D: -; CDR3: CASSPPRQETQYF; DNA: TGTGCCAGCAGCCCCCCCCGACAAGAGACCCAGTACTTC
V: TRBV19; J: TRBJ2-7; size: -; D: -; CDR3: CASSTRPFAYEQYF; DNA: TGTGCCAGTAGTACCCGTCCTTTCGCCTACGAGCAGTACTTC
V: TRBV4-3; J: TRBJ2-7; size: -; D: TRBD1; CDR3: CASSRSGTGGYEQYF; DNA: TGCGCCAGCAGCCGGTCCGGGACAGGAGGGTACGAGCAGTACTTC
V: TRBV27; J: TRBJ2-7; size: -; D: -; CDR3: CASSLKPGSYEQYF; DNA: TGTGCCAGCAGTTTAAAACCGGGATCTTACGAGCAGTACTTC
V: TRBV9; J: TRBJ2-3; size: -; D: -; CDR3: CASSVDGGTDTQYF; DNA: TGTGCCAGCAGCGTAGACGGGGGCACAGATACGCAGTATTTT
V: TRBV27; J: TRBJ1-2; size: -; D: -; CDR3: CASSLQGGYGYTF; DNA: TGTGCCAGCAGTTTACAAGGGGGCTATGGCTACACCTTC
V: TRBV2; J: TRBJ1-5; size: -; D: -; CDR3: CASWGPISAGNQPQHF; DNA: TGTGCCTCATGGGGGCCGATTTCCGCGGGCAATCAGCCCCAGCATTTT
V: TRBV7-8; J: TRBJ1-2; size: -; D: TRBD1; CDR3: CASSIQGGGKNYGYTF; DNA: TGTGCCAGCAGCATTCAAGGGGGCGGCAAGAACTATGGCTACACCTTC
V: TRBV9; J: TRBJ1-1; size: -; D: -; CDR3: CASSVVPENTEAFF; DNA: TGTGCCAGCAGCGTAGTCCCGGAGAACACTGAAGCTTTCTTT
V: TRBV27; J: TRBJ1-5; size: -; D: TRBD1; CDR3: CASSTYQTGGRQPQHF; DNA: TGTGCCAGCAGTACATACCAGACAGGGGGCAGACAGCCCCAGCATTTT
V: TRBV4-2; J: TRBJ2-1; size: -; D: TRBD2; CDR3: CASSQEGRGNEQFF; DNA: TGTGCCAGCAGCCAAGAGGGGAGGGGCAATGAGCAGTTCTTC
V: TRBV11-2; J: TRBJ2-7; size: -; D: -; CDR3: CASSLGTPFQYF; DNA: TGTGCCAGCAGCTTAGGGACACCCTTTCAGTACTTC
V: TRBV2; J: TRBJ2-3; size: -; D: -; CDR3: CASSEVSGTDTQYF; DNA: TGTGCCAGCAGTGAAGTTTCGGGCACAGATACGCAGTATTTT
V: TRBV4-1; J: TRBJ1-1; size: few; D: -; CDR3: CASSRELGEAFF; DNA: TGCGCCAGCAGCCGAGAGTTAGGCGAAGCTTTCTTT
V: TRBV14; J: TRBJ2-7; size: once; D: -; CDR3: CASSQNRASYEQYF; DNA: TGTGCCAGCAGCCAGAACCGGGCTTCCTACGAGCAGTACTTC
V: TRBV5-1; J: TRBJ2-3; size: -; D: TRBD2; CDR3: CASSQGLAGGPGDTQYF; DNA: TGCGCCAGCAGCCAGGGACTAGCGGGAGGGCCAGGGGATACGCAGTATTTT